This T cell receptor (beta chain) emerged from a study of glioma-infiltrating T cells. General observations from the study: Non-neoplastic patients had below-expected tissue-blood divergence, while all gliomas exceeded expectation.

Many counts were recorded for this clonotype. Its matching antigen is unknown. Amplification of TCR alpha and beta CDR3 regions from RNA used iRepertoire nested multiplex PCR. Tissue mRNA or PBMC total RNA, 100-400 ng, went into one-step reverse transcription and amplification. Using its own MiXCR run on the multiplex PCR reads, TCRdb lists one record per CDR3 protein. The table lists some 150,000 distinct CDR3 sequences, about two fifths of them singletons. The CDR3 has 11 residues. Germline loops: CDR1 SEHNR, CDR2 FQNEAQ (reference sequence). Deletions cut 5 bases from V and 11 bases from J, with 12 bases between.

The V gene is TRBV7-9, the J gene TRBJ1-1; TRBD1 is a possible D gene (5 bases). Sequences were obtained from glioma tissue, nonneoplastic brain tissue, or PBMCs (not recorded which). The sequence derives from a human donor with low-grade glioma or glioblastoma, undergoing nonglioma brain surgery, or in good health (not recorded which). The CDR3 reads CASSPRDLAFF. The DNA of the CDR3 is TGTGCCAGCAGCCCACGGGACTTGGCTTTCTTT.